The sequence of this TCR beta chain was determined in a study of T cell responses to AZD1222 COVID-19 vaccine. CDR1 is SQVTM and CDR2 is ANQGSEA in the germline V gene. Trimming removed 7 bases at V and 7 bases at J, with 10 bases between. This CDR3 comprises 10 residues. Clones were sequenced by immunoSEQ multiplex PCR, and TCRdb holds only the in-frame ones, with some missing. The sample includes roughly 170,000 clones, approximately 90% of them seen just once. The rearrangement links TRBV29-1 to TRBJ1-2; D remains ambiguous. The input for sequencing was peripheral blood, taken on day 0 of AZD1222 vaccination. The receptor was derived from an adult in good health. The CDR3 DNA follows: TGCAGCGACGACACGGGTGGCTACACCTTC. This codes for CSDDTGGYTF.